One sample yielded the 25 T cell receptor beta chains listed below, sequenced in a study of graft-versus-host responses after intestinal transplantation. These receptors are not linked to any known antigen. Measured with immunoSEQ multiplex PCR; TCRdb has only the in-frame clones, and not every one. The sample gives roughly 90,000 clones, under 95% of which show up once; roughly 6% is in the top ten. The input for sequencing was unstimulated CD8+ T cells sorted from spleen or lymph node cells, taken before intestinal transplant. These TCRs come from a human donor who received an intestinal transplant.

CDR3 sequence (DNA): TGTGCCAGCAGCCCATGGGCTGAGCGCCAAGAGACCCAGTACTTC. This sequence encodes CASSPWAERQETQYF. The gene calls are TRBV7-7 and TRBJ2-5, with unresolved D. The CDR3 consists of 15 residues. Germline V gives CDR1 SSHAT, CDR2 FNYEAQ (reference sequence). The V gene lost 5 bases and the J gene lost 1 base, with 14 bases spanning the gap.

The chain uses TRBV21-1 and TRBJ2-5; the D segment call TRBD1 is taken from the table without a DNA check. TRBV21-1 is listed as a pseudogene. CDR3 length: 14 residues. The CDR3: CASTSGTDGETQYF. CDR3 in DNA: TGTGCCAGCACCTCCGGGACAGACGGGGAGACCCAGTACTTC.

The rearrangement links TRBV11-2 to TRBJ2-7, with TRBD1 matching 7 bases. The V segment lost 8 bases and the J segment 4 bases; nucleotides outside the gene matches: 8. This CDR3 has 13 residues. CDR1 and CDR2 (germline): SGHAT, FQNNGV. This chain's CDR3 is CASLGYRGYEQYF. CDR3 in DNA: TGTGCCAGCCTTGGCTACAGGGGTTACGAGCAGTACTTC. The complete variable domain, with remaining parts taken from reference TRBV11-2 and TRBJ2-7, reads EAGVAQSPRYKIIEKRQSVAFWCNPISGHATLYWYQQILGQGPKLLIQFQNNGVVDDSQLPKDRFSAERLKGVDSTLKIQPAKLEDSAVYLCASLGYRGYEQYFGPGTRLTVT.

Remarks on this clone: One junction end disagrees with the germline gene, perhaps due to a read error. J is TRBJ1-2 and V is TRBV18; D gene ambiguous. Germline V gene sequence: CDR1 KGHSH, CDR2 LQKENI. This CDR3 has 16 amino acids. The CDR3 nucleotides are TGTGCCAGCTCTCCACCAACCCAGGAGGCGGGCTATGGCTACACCTTC. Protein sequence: CASSPPTQEAGYGYTF.

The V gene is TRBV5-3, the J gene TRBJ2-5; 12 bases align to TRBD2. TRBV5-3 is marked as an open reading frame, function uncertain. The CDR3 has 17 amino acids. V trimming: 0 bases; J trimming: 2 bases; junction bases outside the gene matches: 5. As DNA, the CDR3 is TGTGCCAGAAGCTTGGCTAGCGGGAGGGTGTTGCAAGAGACCCAGTACTTC. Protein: CARSLASGRVLQETQYF.

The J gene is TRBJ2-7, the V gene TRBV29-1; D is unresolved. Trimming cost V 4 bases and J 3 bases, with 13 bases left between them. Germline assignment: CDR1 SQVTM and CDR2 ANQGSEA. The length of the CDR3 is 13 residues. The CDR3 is CSVVSDRYYEQYF. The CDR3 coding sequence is TGCAGCGTTGTTAGTGACCGTTACTACGAGCAGTACTTC.

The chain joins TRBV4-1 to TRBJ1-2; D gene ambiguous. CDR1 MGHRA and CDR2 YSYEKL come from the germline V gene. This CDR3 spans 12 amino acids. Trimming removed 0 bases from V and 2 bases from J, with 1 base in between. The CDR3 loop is CASSQDNYGYTF. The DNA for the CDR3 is TGCGCCAGCAGCCAAGACAACTATGGCTACACCTTC.

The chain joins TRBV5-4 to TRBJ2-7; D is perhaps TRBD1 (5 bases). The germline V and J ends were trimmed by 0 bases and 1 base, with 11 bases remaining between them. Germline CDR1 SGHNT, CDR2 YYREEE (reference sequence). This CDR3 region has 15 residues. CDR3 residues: CASSLDWTQSYEQYF. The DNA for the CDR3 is TGTGCCAGCAGCTTGGATTGGACACAATCCTACGAGCAGTACTTC.

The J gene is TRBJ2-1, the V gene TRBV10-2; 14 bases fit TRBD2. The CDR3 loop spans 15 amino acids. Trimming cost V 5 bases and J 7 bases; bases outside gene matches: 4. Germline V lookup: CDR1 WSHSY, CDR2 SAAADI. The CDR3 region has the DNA TGCGCCAGCAGTCGACTAGCGGGGGGGGGTAATGAGCAGTTCTTC. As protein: CASSRLAGGGNEQFF.

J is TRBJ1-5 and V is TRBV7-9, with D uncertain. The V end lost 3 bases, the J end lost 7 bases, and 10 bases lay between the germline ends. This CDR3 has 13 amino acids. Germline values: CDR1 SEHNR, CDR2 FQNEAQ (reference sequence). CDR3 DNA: TGTGCCAGCAGCTTCTACAGTGACCAGCCCCAGCATTTT. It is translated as CASSFYSDQPQHF.

The CDR3 is CASSLFRDREIGDYGYTF. The CDR3 DNA sequence: TGTGCCAGCAGCTTGTTCCGGGACAGGGAAATAGGAGACTATGGCTACACCTTC. The rearrangement uses TRBV5-5 and TRBJ1-2; 9 bases are a match to TRBD1. Germline values: CDR1 SGHKS, CDR2 YYEKEE (reference sequence). The V segment lost 1 base and the J segment 3 bases; nucleotides outside the gene matches: 13. The CDR3 runs to 18 residues.

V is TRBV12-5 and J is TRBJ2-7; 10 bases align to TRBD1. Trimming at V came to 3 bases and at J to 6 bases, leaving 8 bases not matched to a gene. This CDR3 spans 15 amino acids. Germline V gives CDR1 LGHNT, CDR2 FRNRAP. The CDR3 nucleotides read TGTGCTAGTGGTTTTAAAGGGACAGGGGAGGGCGAGCAGTACTTC. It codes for CASGFKGTGEGEQYF.

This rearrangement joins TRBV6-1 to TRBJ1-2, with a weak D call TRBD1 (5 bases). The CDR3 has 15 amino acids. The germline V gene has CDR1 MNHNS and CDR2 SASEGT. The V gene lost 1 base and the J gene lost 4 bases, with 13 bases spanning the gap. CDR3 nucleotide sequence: TGTGCCAGCAGTGAAGGGGACGGAGAGTTCTATGGCTACACCTTC. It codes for CASSEGDGEFYGYTF.

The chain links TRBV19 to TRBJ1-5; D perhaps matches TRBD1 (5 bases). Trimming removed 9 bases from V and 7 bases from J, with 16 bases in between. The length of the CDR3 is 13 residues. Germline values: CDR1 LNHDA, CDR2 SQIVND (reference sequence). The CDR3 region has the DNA TGTGCCAGCGGGGTGGGGGTCGGCCAGCCCCAGCATTTT. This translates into CASGVGVGQPQHF. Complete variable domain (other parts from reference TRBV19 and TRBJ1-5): DGGITQSPKYLFRKEGQNVTLSCEQNLNHDAMYWYRQDPGQGLRLIYYSQIVNDFQKGDIAEGYSVSREKKESFPLTVTSAQKNPTAFYLCASGVGVGQPQHFGDGTRLSIL.

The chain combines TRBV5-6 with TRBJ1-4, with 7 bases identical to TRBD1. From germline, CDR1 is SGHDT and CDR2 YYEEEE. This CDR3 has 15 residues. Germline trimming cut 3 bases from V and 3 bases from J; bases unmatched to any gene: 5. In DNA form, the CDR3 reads TGTGCCAGCAGCTACTCGGGACAGCCTAATGAAAAACTGTTTTTT. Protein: CASSYSGQPNEKLFF.

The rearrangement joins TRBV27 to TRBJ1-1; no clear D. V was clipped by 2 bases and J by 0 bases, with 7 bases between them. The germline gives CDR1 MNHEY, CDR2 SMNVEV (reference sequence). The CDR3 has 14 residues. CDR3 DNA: TGTGCCAGCAGTTTAACAGCTCTGAACACTGAAGCTTTCTTT. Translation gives CASSLTALNTEAFF.

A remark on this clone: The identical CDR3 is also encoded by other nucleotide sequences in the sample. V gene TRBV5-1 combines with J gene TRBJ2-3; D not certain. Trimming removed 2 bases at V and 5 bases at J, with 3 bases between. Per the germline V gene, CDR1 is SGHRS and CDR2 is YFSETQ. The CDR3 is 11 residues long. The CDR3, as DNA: TGCGCCAGCAGCTTAGGAGATACGCAGTATTTT. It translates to CASSLGDTQYF.

The CDR3 DNA follows: TGTGCCACCAGCAGAGACAGAGCTCGTGCCTACGAGCAGTACTTC. The encoded protein is CATSRDRARAYEQYF. This chain links TRBV15 with TRBJ2-7; D remains unclear. V shed 0 bases and J shed 2 bases, with 11 bases lying between them. From germline, CDR1 is LNHNV and CDR2 YYDKDF (reference sequence). This CDR3 spans 15 amino acids.

The CDR3 protein is CASSARGLRTGELFF. The CDR3 DNA sequence: TGTGCCAGCAGCGCCAGGGGCTTAAGAACTGGGGAGCTGTTTTTT. V and J are TRBV9 and TRBJ2-2; a weak D match, TRBD1 (6 bases). V was shortened by 3 bases and J by 8 bases, with 17 bases between the two germline ends. The CDR3 extends over 15 amino acids. Germline V gene data show CDR1 as SGDLS and CDR2 as YYNGEE.

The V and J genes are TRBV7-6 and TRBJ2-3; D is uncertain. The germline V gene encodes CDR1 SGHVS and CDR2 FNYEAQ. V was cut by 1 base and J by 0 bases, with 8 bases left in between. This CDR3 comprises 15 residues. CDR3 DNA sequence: TGTGCCAGCAGCTTAGGGCAGCCTAGCACAGATACGCAGTATTTT. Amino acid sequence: CASSLGQPSTDTQYF.

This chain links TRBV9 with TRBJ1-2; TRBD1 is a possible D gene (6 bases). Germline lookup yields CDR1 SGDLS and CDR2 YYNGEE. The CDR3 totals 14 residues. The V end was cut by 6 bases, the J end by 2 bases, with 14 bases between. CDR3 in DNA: TGTGCCAGCACCCCGGACGACAGGAACTATGGCTACACCTTC. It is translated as CASTPDDRNYGYTF.

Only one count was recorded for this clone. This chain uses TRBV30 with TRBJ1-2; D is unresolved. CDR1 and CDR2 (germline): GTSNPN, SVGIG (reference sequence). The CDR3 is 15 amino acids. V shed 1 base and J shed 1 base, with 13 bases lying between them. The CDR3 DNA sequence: TGTGCCTGGAGTGGGACCTGGAGTATTAACTATGGCTACACCTTC. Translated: CAWSGTWSINYGYTF. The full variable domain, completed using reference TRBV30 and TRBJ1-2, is SQTIHQWPATLVQPVGSPLSLECTVEGTSNPNLYWYRQAAGRGLQLLFYSVGIGQISSEVPQNLSASRPQDRQFILSSKKLLLSDSGFYLCAWSGTWSINYGYTFGSGTRLTVV.

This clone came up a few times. The CDR3 sequence is CASSRTGPTNEKLFF. CDR3 coding DNA: TGCGCCAGCAGCCGCACAGGGCCAACTAATGAAAAACTGTTTTTT. The genes are TRBV4-1 and TRBJ1-4, with D possibly matching TRBD1 (6 bases). CDR1 is MGHRA and CDR2 is YSYEKL in the germline V gene. V dropped 4 bases and J dropped 0 bases, with 9 bases sitting between them. The CDR3 extends over 15 amino acids.

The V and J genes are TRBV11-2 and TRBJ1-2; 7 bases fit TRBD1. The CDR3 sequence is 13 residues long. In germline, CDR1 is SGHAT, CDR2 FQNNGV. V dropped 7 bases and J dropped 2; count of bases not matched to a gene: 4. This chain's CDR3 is CASTSTGNYGYTF. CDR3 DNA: TGTGCCAGCACCTCGACAGGGAACTATGGCTACACCTTC. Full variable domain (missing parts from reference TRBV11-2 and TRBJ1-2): EAGVAQSPRYKIIEKRQSVAFWCNPISGHATLYWYQQILGQGPKLLIQFQNNGVVDDSQLPKDRFSAERLKGVDSTLKIQPAKLEDSAVYLCASTSTGNYGYTFGSGTRLTVV.

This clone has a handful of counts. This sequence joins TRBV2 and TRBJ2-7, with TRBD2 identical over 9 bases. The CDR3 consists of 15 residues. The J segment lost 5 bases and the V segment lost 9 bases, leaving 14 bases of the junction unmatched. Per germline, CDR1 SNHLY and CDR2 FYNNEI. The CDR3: CASVAGGPLIHEQYF. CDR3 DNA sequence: TGTGCCAGTGTGGCGGGAGGGCCTTTGATCCACGAGCAGTACTTC. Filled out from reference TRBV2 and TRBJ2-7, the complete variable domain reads EPEVTQTPSHQVTQMGQEVILRCVPISNHLYFYWYRQILGQKVEFLVSFYNNEISEKSEIFDDQFSVERPDGSNFTLKIRSTKLEDSAMYFCASVAGGPLIHEQYFGPGTRLTVT.